The T cell receptor (beta chain) under discussion was sequenced for a study of T-cell memory formation after mild COVID-19. Study-wide background: The study found TCR clusters largely donor specific.

Of note for this clonotype: The antigen is not known.

Study outcomes and limitations: Contracting clones localized mainly to CM and EM when CD4+ and mainly to EMRA when CD8+. Contracting clones from day 15 to 85 had balanced CD4/CD8; later expanders favoured CD4+.

Trimming left V 6 bases short and J 3 bases short, with 11 bases between. Germline loops: CDR1 LNHNV, CDR2 YYDKDF (reference sequence). This CDR3 has 13 residues. Using constant-segment primers, 5'RACE produced TCR alpha and TCR beta cDNA libraries carrying sample barcodes and UMIs. TCRdb reprocessed the 5' RACE reads with MiXCR, giving one entry per CDR3 protein. The sample lists 450,000 or so distinct CDR3 sequences; 20% to 30% were seen once. The sequencing sample was made of PBMCs or a T cell subset sorted from them (not recorded which). The receptor was derived from an adult woman who had mild COVID-19 (a few samples of this study predate the infection). Cell type and time point are not known. This chain connects TRBV15 to TRBJ1-2, with D unclear. Written as DNA, the CDR3 is TGTGCCACCAGGCCGAAAGGGTACTATGGCTACACCTTC. It is translated as CATRPKGYYGYTF.